This entry concerns a single TCR beta chain. The data were produced by immunoSEQ multiplex PCR, yet TCRdb's version contains in-frame clones alone and is incomplete. The sample contains about 74,000 clones, 70% to 90% of which appear only once. The data are from a study of identifying expanded T cells in peripheral blood. CDR3 size: 17 residues. Looked up from germline, CDR1 is LGHNA and CDR2 is YNFKEQ. V lost 3 bases to trimming and J lost 3 bases; unmatched junction nucleotides: 14. This chain joins TRBV4-2 and TRBJ2-7; 7 nucleotides match TRBD2. Source material: blood. This TCR was sampled from a person aged 18 to 70 in good health. The CDR3 protein is CASSQVPTGTIGYEQYF. Here the CDR3 DNA reads TGTGCCAGCAGCCAGGTTCCGACCGGGACTATTGGCTACGAGCAGTACTTC.